This T cell receptor beta chain stems from a study of T cells after yellow fever vaccination. About this clonotype: Its antigen is still unknown.

TCRdb re-called the 5' RACE reads with MiXCR, one entry per CDR3 protein. The sample records 620,000 or so distinct CDR3 sequences, less than 20% being singletons. Findings and caveats of the study: Weaker overall was a secondary response that nonetheless peaked faster, on day 5 versus 15. Only a minor proportion of clonotypes was detected across both CD4 and CD8 compartments. FACS-sorted repertoires might harbor abundant contaminating clonotypes from the bulk population.

Germline V CDR1 and CDR2: LNHNV, YYDKDF (reference sequence). With 4 bases removed from V and 4 bases from J, the gap between germline ends came to 10 bases. This CDR3 is 13 amino acids long. The specimen comprised PBMCs, sampled 5 days after the first yellow fever vaccination. This clonotype was obtained from a man aged 18 to 30 who received the YFV17D yellow fever vaccine. The chain recombines TRBV15 with TRBJ1-2; D is unclear. CDR3 nucleotides: TGTGCCACCAGCAAGAGCGGCCCCTATGGCTACACCTTC. Its protein product is CATSKSGPYGYTF.